A selection of T cell receptor beta chains follows, all from one sample in a study of shared clonotypes between healthy human individuals. Repertoires were generated with immunoSEQ multiplex PCR, while TCRdb's copy carries only in-frame clones and drops some. The data contain more than 2,000,000 clones, approximately 95% of them seen just once; the ten biggest clones take up 0.35% to 0.5%. Sequencing used naive CD4+ T cells from PBMCs. The receptors derive from a man between 18 and 29 years old in good health. Some clones in this sample may be carry-over from other donors' samples. Each CDR3 is given with its conserved first and last residue. D genes are given only for firm matches. Some rows mark clone size as missing; the rest say once, few, many or name a class of expanded clone.

v_call	j_call	d_call	clone_size	cdr3_aa	cdr3_nt
TRBV7-9	TRBJ1-1	.	once	CASSLWEGGRTGEAFF	TGTGCCAGCAGCTTGTGGGAGGGGGGACGGACCGGTGAAGCTTTCTTT
TRBV7-2	TRBJ1-1	.	.	CASSTNRNTEAFF	TGTGCCAGCAGCACCAACAGGAACACTGAAGCTTTCTTT
TRBV30	TRBJ2-2	TRBD2	.	CAWSTGLAGGYTGELFF	TGTGCCTGGAGTACGGGACTAGCGGGAGGTTACACCGGGGAGCTGTTTTTT
TRBV30	TRBJ2-1	TRBD2	.	CAWGTSGGSGEQFF	TGTGCCTGGGGAACTAGCGGGGGTTCTGGGGAGCAGTTCTTC
TRBV9	TRBJ2-1	TRBD2	.	CASSLGTSGSTYNEQFF	TGTGCCAGCAGCCTAGGGACTAGCGGGAGTACCTACAATGAGCAGTTCTTC
TRBV27	TRBJ1-1	TRBD1	.	CASSYSRGVTEAFF	TGTGCCAGCAGTTACTCCAGGGGGGTCACTGAAGCTTTCTTT
TRBV4-2	TRBJ2-3	.	.	CASSQPLRQAQGDTQYF	TGTGCCAGCAGCCAACCCTTAAGACAGGCCCAGGGAGATACGCAGTATTTT
TRBV7-3	TRBJ2-1	TRBD2	.	CASSLTGTSDYEQFF	TGTGCCAGCAGCTTAACCGGGACTAGCGACTATGAGCAGTTCTTC
TRBV7-9	TRBJ1-1	.	.	CASSPRSGGPGHTEAFF	TGTGCCAGCAGCCCCCGTAGTGGCGGGCCTGGACACACTGAAGCTTTCTTT
TRBV30	TRBJ1-5	.	.	CAWSDTGNQPQHF	TGTGCCTGGAGTGACACCGGGAATCAGCCCCAGCATTTT
TRBV28	TRBJ2-5	TRBD2	once	CASSYSGRAVSVFESETQYF	TGTGCCAGCAGCTACAGCGGGAGGGCCGTTTCCGTTTTTGAATCGGAGACCCAGTACTTC
TRBV14	TRBJ2-2	.	.	CAMGFSTGELFF	TGTGCCATGGGGTTCTCCACGGGGGAGCTGTTTTTT
TRBV5-1	TRBJ2-1	.	few	CASSLAGSSYNEQFF	TGCGCCAGCAGCTTGGCGGGGAGCTCCTACAATGAGCAGTTCTTC
TRBV11-2	TRBJ2-1	TRBD2	.	CASSLGLAGAGEQFF	TGTGCCAGCAGCTTAGGCCTAGCGGGAGCGGGTGAGCAGTTCTTC
TRBV18	TRBJ2-2	TRBD2	once	CASSLRTSGSAGELFF	TGTGCCAGCTCTCTTAGGACTAGCGGGAGTGCCGGGGAGCTGTTTTTT
TRBV18	TRBJ1-5	.	.	CASSPQVYQPQHF	TGTGCCAGCTCACCACAGGTATATCAGCCCCAGCATTTT
TRBV4-1	TRBJ2-2	TRBD1	.	CASSPEKYTGGYTGELFF	TGCGCCAGCAGCCCGGAAAAATATACAGGGGGATACACCGGGGAGCTGTTTTTT
TRBV5-6	TRBJ2-2	.	.	CASSLPAANTGELFF	TGTGCCAGCAGCTTGCCGGCCGCGAACACCGGGGAGCTGTTTTTT
TRBV9	TRBJ1-1	.	.	CASSPRDIPYSEAFF	TGTGCCAGCAGCCCCCGGGACATACCCTATAGTGAAGCTTTCTTT
TRBV18	TRBJ2-2	.	.	CASSPDRTGELFF	TGTGCCAGCTCACCTGACAGAACCGGGGAGCTGTTTTTT
TRBV10-1	TRBJ2-3	.	.	CASSEVPRGPPRDTQYF	TGCGCCAGCAGTGAGGTGCCCAGGGGCCCACCTCGGGATACGCAGTATTTT
TRBV19	TRBJ2-7	.	.	CASSYAGQSSYEQYF	TGTGCCAGTAGTTATGCGGGACAGAGCTCCTACGAGCAGTACTTC
TRBV19	TRBJ1-4	.	once	CASRKNDRGNEKLFF	TGTGCCAGTAGAAAAAACGACCGGGGAAATGAAAAACTGTTTTTT
TRBV6-5	TRBJ2-3	.	.	CASSPGLSWDTQYF	TGTGCCAGCAGTCCCGGACTGAGTTGGGATACGCAGTATTTT
TRBV19	TRBJ2-1	.	.	CASSVRTYHEQFF	TGTGCCAGTAGTGTAAGGACATACCATGAGCAGTTCTTC
TRBV11-2	TRBJ2-3	TRBD2	.	CASSFVASGEDTQYF	TGTGCCAGCAGCTTTGTGGCTAGCGGGGAGGATACGCAGTATTTT
TRBV5-1	TRBJ2-1	.	.	CASSSPGRKNNEQFF	TGCGCCAGCAGCTCACCGGGACGGAAAAACAATGAGCAGTTCTTC
TRBV27	TRBJ1-1	.	.	CASTRFGGGGSMGTEAFF	TGTGCCAGCACGCGGTTTGGGGGCGGCGGGTCTATGGGCACTGAAGCTTTCTTT
TRBV7-2	TRBJ2-1	TRBD2	.	CASSPTPSGTSGRQFF	TGTGCCAGCAGCCCGACGCCCTCCGGGACTAGCGGGAGGCAGTTCTTC
TRBV9	TRBJ1-2	.	.	CASSVEVGVGYGYTF	TGTGCCAGCAGCGTAGAAGTAGGGGTCGGCTATGGCTACACCTTC
TRBV21-1	TRBJ2-1	.	.	CASSKLFHYEQFF	TGTGCCAGCAGCAAACTATTCCACTACGAGCAGTTCTTC
TRBV25-1	TRBJ2-7	.	.	CASSGGTPVRYEQYF	TGTGCCAGCAGTGGGGGGACTCCGGTGCGCTACGAGCAGTACTTC
TRBV2	TRBJ2-7	TRBD1	.	CASTDDRVAHEQYF	TGTGCCAGCACCGACGACAGGGTGGCCCACGAGCAGTACTTC
TRBV4-3	TRBJ1-2	.	.	CASSQGMGYGYTF	TGCGCCAGCAGCCAAGGAATGGGCTATGGCTACACCTTC
TRBV15	TRBJ2-5	.	.	CATSKGRRETQYF	TGTGCCACCAGCAAGGGGAGGCGCGAGACCCAGTACTTC
TRBV2	TRBJ1-2	TRBD1	.	CASTGQGITNYGYTF	TGTGCCAGCACTGGACAGGGCATCACTAACTATGGCTACACCTTC
TRBV5-6	TRBJ1-1	TRBD1	.	CASSFRAGGPTEAFF	TGTGCCAGCAGCTTCCGAGCAGGGGGGCCCACTGAAGCTTTCTTT
TRBV19	TRBJ2-3	.	.	CASSGDRGTDTQYF	TGTGCCAGTAGTGGGGACCGAGGCACAGATACGCAGTATTTT
TRBV6-5	TRBJ1-2	.	once	CASSYSGGGYTF	TGTGCCAGCAGTTACTCAGGGGGGGGCTACACCTTC
TRBV11-3	TRBJ2-5	.	.	CASSLRVGETQYF	TGTGCCAGCAGCCTAAGGGTGGGCGAGACCCAGTACTTC
TRBV6-5	TRBJ2-7	.	.	CASSYAGGSSHEQYF	TGTGCCAGCAGTTACGCCGGTGGGAGCAGCCACGAGCAGTACTTC
TRBV7-3	TRBJ1-1	.	.	CASSPMRGTEAFF	TGTGCCAGCAGCCCCATGAGGGGCACTGAAGCTTTCTTT